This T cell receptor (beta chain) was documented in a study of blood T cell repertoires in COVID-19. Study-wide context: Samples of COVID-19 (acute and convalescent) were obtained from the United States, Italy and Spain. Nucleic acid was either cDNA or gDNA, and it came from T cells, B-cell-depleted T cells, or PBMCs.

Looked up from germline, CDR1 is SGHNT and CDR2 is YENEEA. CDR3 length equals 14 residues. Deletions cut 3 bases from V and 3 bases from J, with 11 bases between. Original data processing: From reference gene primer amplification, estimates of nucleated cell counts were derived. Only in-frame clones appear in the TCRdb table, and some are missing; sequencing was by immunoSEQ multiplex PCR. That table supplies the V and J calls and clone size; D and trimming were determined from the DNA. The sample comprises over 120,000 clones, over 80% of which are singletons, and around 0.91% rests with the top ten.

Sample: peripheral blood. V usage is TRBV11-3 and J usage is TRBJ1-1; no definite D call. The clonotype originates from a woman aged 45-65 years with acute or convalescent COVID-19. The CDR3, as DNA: TGTGCCAGCAGCTTTTCGGGCGGGGACACTGAAGCTTTCTTT. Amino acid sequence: CASSFSGGDTEAFF.